The TCR beta chain described here comes from a study of T cell responses to AZD1222 COVID-19 vaccine. Turning to the study itself: Combined were second doses at about 4 or about 12 weeks. Study results and caveats: Repertoires in all cases were sampled only once the peak T cell response had passed.

Libraries were prepared by immunoSEQ multiplex PCR; TCRdb keeps only in-frame clonotypes and omits some of them. Of more than 70,000 clones listed, approximately 85% are singletons. The CDR3 totals 13 residues. Germline assignment: CDR1 SGHTA and CDR2 FQGNSA. Deletions cut 5 bases from V and 7 bases from J, with 12 bases between. On this clone: Its antigen is not identified.

The TCR comes from an adult in good health. The V call is TRBV7-2, the J call TRBJ1-5; D uncertain. The material sequenced was peripheral blood, taken on day 0 of AZD1222 vaccination. Written as DNA, the CDR3 is TGTGCCAGCAGCCCGACCGGGCCCCAGCCCCAGCATTTT. It is translated as CASSPTGPQPQHF.